This section outlines one TCR beta chain sequence together with its context. At the DNA level, this CDR3 is encoded by other sequences in the same sample as well. The repertoire was sequenced with immunoSEQ multiplex PCR; TCRdb's copy has only in-frame clones and lacks some. This table has some 5,800 clones, 75% to 85% appearing once. Two lung cancer pathologists independently confirmed each histologic diagnosis. These data belong to a study of immune evolution from preneoplasia to lung adenocarcinoma. Germline-derived CDR1 and CDR2 are DFQATT and SNEGSKA (reference sequence). This CDR3 spans 11 amino acids. V was cut by 6 bases and J by 0 bases, with 3 bases left in between.

The TCR originated in a person aged 60-80 years with lung adenocarcinoma. Sequencing was done on a sample of FFPE adjacent normal lung tissue. The chain recombines TRBV20-1 with TRBJ1-3; no clear D gene. CDR3 in amino acids: CSALSGNTIYF. In DNA form, the CDR3 reads TGCAGTGCCCTCTCTGGAAACACCATATATTTT.